The entry that follows covers one TCR beta chain sequence. Its matching antigen is unknown. Treatment indicated: around 19 received Ad26.COV2.S at low or high dose, single or two shots; several received placebo; per-sample allocation not given. Specimen acquisition occurred on day 63 following the initial vaccine or placebo injection. Sequencing was performed with immunoSEQ multiplex PCR; in TCRdb, only in-frame clones are kept and a portion is missing. The sample comprises 300,000 to 350,000 clones, approximately 90% of which are singletons, and roughly 6% rests with the top ten. These data are taken from a study of Ad26.COV2.S vaccination and SARS-CoV-2 variants. Trimming left V 4 bases short and J 0 bases short, with 14 bases between. This CDR3 has 16 residues. CDR1 and CDR2 from the germline V gene are LNHNV and YYDKDF (reference sequence). Broader study findings: Analytic work on TCR breadth and depth might have understated the full extent of total T cell responses. Post-vaccination spike-specific CD8+ and CD4+ T cell responses reportedly had substantial breadth.

This TCR came from a person between 18 and 65 years old who received the Ad26.COV2.S COVID-19 vaccine or a placebo. This specimen consisted of peripheral blood, obtained in a trial of Ad26.COV2.S vaccine versus placebo. The rearrangement joins TRBV15 to TRBJ2-3; D is undetermined. The CDR3 nucleotides read TGTGCCACCAGCATTCACGTAACCGTAAGCACAGATACGCAGTATTTT. Amino acids: CATSIHVTVSTDTQYF.